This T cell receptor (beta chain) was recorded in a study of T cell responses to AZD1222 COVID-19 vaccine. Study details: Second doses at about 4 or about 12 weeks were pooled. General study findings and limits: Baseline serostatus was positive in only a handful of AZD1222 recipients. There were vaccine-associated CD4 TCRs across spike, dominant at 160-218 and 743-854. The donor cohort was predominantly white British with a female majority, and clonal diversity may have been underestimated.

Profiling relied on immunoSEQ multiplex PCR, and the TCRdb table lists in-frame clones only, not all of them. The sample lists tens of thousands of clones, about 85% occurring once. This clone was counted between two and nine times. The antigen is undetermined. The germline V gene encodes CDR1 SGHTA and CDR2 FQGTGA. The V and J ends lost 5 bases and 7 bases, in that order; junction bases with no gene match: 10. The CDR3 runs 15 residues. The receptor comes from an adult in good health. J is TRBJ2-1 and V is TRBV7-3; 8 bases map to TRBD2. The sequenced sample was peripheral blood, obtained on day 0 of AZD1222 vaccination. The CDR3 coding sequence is TGTGCCAGCAGCCTCGTACTAGCGGCGCGTAATGAGCAGTTCTTC. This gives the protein CASSLVLAARNEQFF.